This T cell receptor beta chain emerged from a study of T cells in Graves' hyperthyroidism and ophthalmopathy (dated by TCRdb to between 2017 and 2020). Study-wide context: Peripheral blood samples were taken at the time of initial diagnosis, prior to any treatment. In several Graves' hyperthyroidism patients, the study also compared T-cell repertoires from thyroid tissue with T-cell repertoires from blood. TCR V-J signatures able to tell the groups apart were searched for in a discovery cohort of approximately 95 patients, of whom roughly 42 had Graves' ophthalmopathy and about 60 had stable Graves' hyperthyroidism. The paper reports TCR Vbeta CDR3 sequencing of approximately 140 peripheral blood samples: 40 to 45 ophthalmopathy, over 70 hyperthyroidism and approximately 17 progressor patients. Whether ophthalmopathy could be predicted prospectively was tested in an independent validation cohort made up of about 20 hyperthyroidism patients plus 17 patients who later progressed to ophthalmopathy. Once sampling was done, hyperthyroidism patients were given methimazole at a starting dose of 30 mg daily, whereas ophthalmopathy patients were given high-dose intravenous methylprednisolone. The approximately 90 discovery patients were randomly split 7:3 into training and test sets.

From the germline V gene (reference sequence), CDR1 is GTSNPN and CDR2 is SVGIG. The germline ends are 16 bases apart after V is trimmed by 4 bases and J by 3 bases. The CDR3 starts with the cysteine, ends with the phenylalanine, and has 15 residues. Here the CDR3 DNA is all that survives: 45 bases in frame from base 1. TCR beta CDR3 regions were amplified from RNA transcripts. For the first round of RT-PCR on the TCR CDR3, the HTBI primer set was used together with the Qiagen OneStep RT-PCR kit. Libraries were constructed in a second round of multiplex PCR, after which size selection and purification were carried out. Paired-end sequencing of the libraries was performed with 100 bp reads on an Illumina HiSeq2000. Per the authors' processing: Raw data were processed with SOAPnuke, discarding reads with adapters, uncalled bases, mean Phred below 15, or no exact constant-primer or identifier match. High-quality paired reads were merged using COPE v1.2.5, and each unique nucleotide sequence was defined as a clonotype. MiTCR v1.1 was used to align clonotypes to the IMGT TRBV, TRBD and TRBJ reference segments. The analysis was restricted to V-J combinations with a frequency above 0.0001, which together covered roughly 99% of the repertoires. The TCS score was defined as F50 (clonal expansion) divided by E x V (chaos), with BLOSUM62-based TCRdist calculated between CDR3 peptides within each V-J. Welch's t-statistics and random forest reduced 500 to 650 V-J features to some 14, which were used in a naive Bayes classifier (R e1071). TCRdb's own reprocessing of the public reads used fastp at Q25 and MiXCR and kept productive beta chains. Rows with a matching CDR3 protein are joined into one entry that keeps the most common DNA and genes. For this entry, the V and J calls and clone size follow TCRdb and not the study's own pipeline. A total of approximately 600,000 distinct CDR3 sequences appear in this sample, around 20% of them only once. The ten largest clonotypes hold 34% of the sample.

Moderately to severely active disease, a Clinical Activity Score of at least 3, a NOSPECS grade of at least 4, and a duration under 3 months were present in ophthalmopathy patients. The study excluded patients with uncontrolled infections, other autoimmune diseases, pregnancy or lactation. Diagnoses were established on the basis of clinical symptoms, serum thyroxine and TRAb, thyroid ultrasound, and orbital computed tomography. Ficoll-Paque density gradient centrifugation was used to isolate PBMCs from 10 ml of fresh peripheral blood. Total RNA was extracted with Trizol reagent, and quality was checked on an Agilent 2100 Bioanalyzer. What the work shows at the level of the full study, not this receptor alone: During validation, the model predicted progression to ophthalmopathy a median of approximately 6 months ahead of onset, with around 65% sensitivity and around 72% specificity. Ophthalmopathy was separated from stable hyperthyroidism by a 13 V-J signature model, with 87.88% sensitivity and just over 81% specificity obtained in cross-validation and 80%/75% obtained in testing. Blood samples also contained most of the expanded thyroid clonotypes (frequency above 0.001), which suggests that blood repertoires may reflect thyroid immune responses. No statistical method was used to fix the sample size in advance, and group allocation was not hidden from the investigators.

The sample holds many counts of this clonotype. Its antigen is currently not known. Base qualities are not at hand, and no much larger clone is one base apart. Source material: blood. The sequence links TRBV30 to TRBJ2-1, and TRBD1 may be the D gene, going by 5 matching bases. This TCR derives from a man aged 30 to 45 with Graves' ophthalmopathy. The CDR3 region has the sequence CAWKAIGANYNEQFF. The DNA sequence reads TGTGCCTGGAAAGCTATAGGGGCAAACTACAATGAGCAGTTCTTC.